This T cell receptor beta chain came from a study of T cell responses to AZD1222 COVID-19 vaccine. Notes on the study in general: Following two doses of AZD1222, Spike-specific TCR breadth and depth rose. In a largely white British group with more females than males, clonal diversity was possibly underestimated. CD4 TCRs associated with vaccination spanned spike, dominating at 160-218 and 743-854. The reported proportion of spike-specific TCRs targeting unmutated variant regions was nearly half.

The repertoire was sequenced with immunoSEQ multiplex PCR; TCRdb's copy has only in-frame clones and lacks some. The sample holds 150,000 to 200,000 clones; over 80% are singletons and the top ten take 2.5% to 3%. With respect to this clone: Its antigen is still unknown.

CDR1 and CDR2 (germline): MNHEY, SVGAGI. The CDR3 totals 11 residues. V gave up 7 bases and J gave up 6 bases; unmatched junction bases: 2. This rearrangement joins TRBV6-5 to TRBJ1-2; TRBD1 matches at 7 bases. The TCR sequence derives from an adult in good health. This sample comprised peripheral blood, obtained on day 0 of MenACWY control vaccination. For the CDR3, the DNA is TGTGCCAGCAAAGGACAGGATGGCTACACCTTC. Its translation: CASKGQDGYTF.